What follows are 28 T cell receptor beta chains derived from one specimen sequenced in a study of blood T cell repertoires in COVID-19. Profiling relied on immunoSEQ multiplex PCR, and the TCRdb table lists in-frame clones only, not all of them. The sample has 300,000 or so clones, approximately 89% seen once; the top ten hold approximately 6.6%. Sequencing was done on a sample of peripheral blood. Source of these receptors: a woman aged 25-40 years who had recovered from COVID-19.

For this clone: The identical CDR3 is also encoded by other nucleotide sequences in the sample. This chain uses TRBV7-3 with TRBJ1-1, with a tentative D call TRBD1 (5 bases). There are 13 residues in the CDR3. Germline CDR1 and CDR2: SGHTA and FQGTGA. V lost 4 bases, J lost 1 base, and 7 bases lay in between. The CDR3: CASSSQGNTEAFF. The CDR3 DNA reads TGTGCCAGCAGCTCCCAGGGGAACACTGAAGCTTTCTTT.

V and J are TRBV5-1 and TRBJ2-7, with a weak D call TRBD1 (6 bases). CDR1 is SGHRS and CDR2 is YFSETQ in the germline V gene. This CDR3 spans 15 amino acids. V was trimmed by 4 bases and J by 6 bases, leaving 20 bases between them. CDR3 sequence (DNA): TGCGCCAGCAGCCCGGGCCTAACAGGGAATCTCGAGCAGTACTTC. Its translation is CASSPGLTGNLEQYF.

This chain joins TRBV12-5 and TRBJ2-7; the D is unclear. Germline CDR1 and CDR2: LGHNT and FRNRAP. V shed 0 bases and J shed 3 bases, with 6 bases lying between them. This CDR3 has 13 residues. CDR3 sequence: CASGLVADYEQYF. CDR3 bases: TGTGCTAGTGGTTTGGTGGCAGACTACGAGCAGTACTTC.

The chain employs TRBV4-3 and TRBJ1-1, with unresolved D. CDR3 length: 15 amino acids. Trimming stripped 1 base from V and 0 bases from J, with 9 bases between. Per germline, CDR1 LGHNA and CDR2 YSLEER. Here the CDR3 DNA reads TGCGCCAGCAGCCAAGCACGGTTCATGAACACTGAAGCTTTCTTT. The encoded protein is CASSQARFMNTEAFF.

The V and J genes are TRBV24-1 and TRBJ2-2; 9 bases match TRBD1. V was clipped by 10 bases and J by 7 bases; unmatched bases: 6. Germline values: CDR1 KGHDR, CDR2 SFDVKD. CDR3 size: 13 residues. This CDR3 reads CATEGQGGGELFF. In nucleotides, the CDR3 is TGTGCCACGGAGGGACAGGGTGGCGGGGAGCTGTTTTTT.

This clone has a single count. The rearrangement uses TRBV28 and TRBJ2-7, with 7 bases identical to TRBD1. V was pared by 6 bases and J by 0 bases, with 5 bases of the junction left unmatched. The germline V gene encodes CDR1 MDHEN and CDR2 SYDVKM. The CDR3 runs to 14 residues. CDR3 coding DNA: TGTGCCAGCAGGAAAACAGGGGACTCCTACGAGCAGTACTTC. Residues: CASRKTGDSYEQYF.

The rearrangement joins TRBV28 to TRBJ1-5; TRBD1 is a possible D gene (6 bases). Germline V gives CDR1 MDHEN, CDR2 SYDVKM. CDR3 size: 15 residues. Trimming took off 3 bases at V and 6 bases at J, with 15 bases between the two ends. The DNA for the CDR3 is TGTGCCAGCAGTTTCGAGGCAGGGGAGGGTCAGCCCCAGCATTTT. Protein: CASSFEAGEGQPQHF.

CDR3 sequence: CASSQGDGLLNYGYTF. The CDR3 region has the DNA TGCGCCAGCAGCCAAGGTGACGGACTGCTTAACTATGGCTACACCTTC. The genes are TRBV4-1 and TRBJ1-2; D ambiguous. The V end lost 1 base, the J end lost 1 base, and 13 bases lay between the germline ends. Looked up from germline, CDR1 is MGHRA and CDR2 is YSYEKL. The CDR3 runs to 16 residues.

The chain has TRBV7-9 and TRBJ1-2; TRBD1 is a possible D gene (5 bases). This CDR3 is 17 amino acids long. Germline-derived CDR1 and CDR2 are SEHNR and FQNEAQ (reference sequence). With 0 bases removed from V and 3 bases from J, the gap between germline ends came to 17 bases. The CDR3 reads CASSLAGGDDADYGYTF. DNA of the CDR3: TGTGCCAGCAGCTTAGCCGGCGGGGACGACGCGGACTATGGCTACACCTTC.

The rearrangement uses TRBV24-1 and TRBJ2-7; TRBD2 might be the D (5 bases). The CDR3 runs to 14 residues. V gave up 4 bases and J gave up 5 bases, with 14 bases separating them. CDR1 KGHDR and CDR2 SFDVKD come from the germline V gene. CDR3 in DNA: TGTGCCACCAGTGAGTCCGGGGTTGAAGACGAGCAGTACTTC. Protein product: CATSESGVEDEQYF.

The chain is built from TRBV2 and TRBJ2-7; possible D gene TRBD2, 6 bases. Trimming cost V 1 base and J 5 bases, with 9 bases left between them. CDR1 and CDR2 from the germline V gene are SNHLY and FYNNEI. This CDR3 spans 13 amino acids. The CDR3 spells CASSEVSGNEQYF. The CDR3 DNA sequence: TGTGCCAGCAGTGAAGTTAGCGGAAACGAGCAGTACTTC.

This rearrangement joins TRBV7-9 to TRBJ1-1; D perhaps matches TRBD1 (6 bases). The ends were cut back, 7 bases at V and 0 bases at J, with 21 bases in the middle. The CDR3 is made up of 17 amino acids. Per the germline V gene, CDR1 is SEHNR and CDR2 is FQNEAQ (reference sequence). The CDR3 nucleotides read TGTGCCAGCACGGTAGGGGGAATAAAACCTGTGAACACTGAAGCTTTCTTT. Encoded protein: CASTVGGIKPVNTEAFF.

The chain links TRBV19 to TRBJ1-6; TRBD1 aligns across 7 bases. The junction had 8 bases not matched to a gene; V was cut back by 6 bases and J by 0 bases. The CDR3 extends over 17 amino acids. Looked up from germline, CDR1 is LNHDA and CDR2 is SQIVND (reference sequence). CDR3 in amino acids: CASSLQGKSSYNSPLHF. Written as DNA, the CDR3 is TGTGCCAGTAGCTTACAGGGGAAGAGCTCCTATAATTCACCCCTCCACTTT.

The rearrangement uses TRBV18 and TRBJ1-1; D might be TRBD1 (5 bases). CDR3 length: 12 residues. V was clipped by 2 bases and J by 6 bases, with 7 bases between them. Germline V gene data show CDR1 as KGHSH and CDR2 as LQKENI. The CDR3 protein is CASSPGGAEAFF. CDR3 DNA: TGTGCCAGCTCACCAGGGGGGGCTGAAGCTTTCTTT.

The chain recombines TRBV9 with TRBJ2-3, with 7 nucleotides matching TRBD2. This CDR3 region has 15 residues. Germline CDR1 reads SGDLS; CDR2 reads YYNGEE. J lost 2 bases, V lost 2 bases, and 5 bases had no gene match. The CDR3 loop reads CASSVGGNPTDTQYF. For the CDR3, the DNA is TGTGCCAGCAGCGTCGGGGGGAACCCCACAGATACGCAGTATTTT. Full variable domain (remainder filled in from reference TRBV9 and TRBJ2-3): DSGVTQTPKHLITATGQRVTLRCSPRSGDLSVYWYQQSLDQGLQFLIQYYNGEERAKGNILERFSAQQFPDLHSELNLSSLELGDSALYFCASSVGGNPTDTQYFGPGTRLTVL.

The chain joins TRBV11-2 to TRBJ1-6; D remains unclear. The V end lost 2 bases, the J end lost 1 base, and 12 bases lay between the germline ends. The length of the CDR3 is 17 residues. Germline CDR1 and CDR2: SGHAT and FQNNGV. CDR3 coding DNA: TGTGCCAGCAGCTTAAGGGCGGGTGGGTCCTATAATTCACCCCTCCACTTT. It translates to CASSLRAGGSYNSPLHF.

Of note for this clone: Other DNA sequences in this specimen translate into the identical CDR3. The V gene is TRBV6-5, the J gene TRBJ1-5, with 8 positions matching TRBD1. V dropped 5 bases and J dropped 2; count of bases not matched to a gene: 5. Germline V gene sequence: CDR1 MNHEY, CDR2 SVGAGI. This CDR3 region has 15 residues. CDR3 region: CASSHDRGGNQPQHF. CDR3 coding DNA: TGTGCCAGCAGTCACGACAGGGGTGGCAATCAGCCCCAGCATTTT.

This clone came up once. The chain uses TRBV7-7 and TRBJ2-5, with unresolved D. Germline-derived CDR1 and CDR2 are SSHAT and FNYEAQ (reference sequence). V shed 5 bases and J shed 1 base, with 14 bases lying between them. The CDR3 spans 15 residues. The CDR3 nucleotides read TGTGCCAGCAGCCTAAGTCTTACTTCCCAAGAGACCCAGTACTTC. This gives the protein CASSLSLTSQETQYF.

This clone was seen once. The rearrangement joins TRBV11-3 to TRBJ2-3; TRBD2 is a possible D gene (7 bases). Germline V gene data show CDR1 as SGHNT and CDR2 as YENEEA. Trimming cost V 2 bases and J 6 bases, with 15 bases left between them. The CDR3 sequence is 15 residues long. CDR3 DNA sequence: TGTGCCAGCAGCTTATCTGACGGGGGGCAGGATACGCAGTATTTT. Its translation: CASSLSDGGQDTQYF.

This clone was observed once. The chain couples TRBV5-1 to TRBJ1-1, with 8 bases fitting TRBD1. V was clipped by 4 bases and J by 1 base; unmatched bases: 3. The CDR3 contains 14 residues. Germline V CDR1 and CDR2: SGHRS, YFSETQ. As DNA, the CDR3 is TGCGCCAGCAGCCCTGGACAGGGGAACACTGAAGCTTTCTTT. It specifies CASSPGQGNTEAFF. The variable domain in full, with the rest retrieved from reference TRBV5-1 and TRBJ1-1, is KAGVTQTPRYLIKTRGQQVTLSCSPISGHRSVSWYQQTPGQGLQFLFEYFSETQRNKGNFPGRFSGRQFSNSRSEMNVSTLELGDSALYLCASSPGQGNTEAFFGQGTRLTVV.

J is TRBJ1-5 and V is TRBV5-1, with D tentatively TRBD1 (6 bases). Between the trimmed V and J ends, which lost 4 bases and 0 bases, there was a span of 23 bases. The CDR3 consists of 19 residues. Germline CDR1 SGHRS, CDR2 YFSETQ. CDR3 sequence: CASSKTRGRECYSNQPQHF. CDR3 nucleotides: TGCGCCAGCAGCAAGACGCGGGGGCGGGAGTGTTATAGCAATCAGCCCCAGCATTTT.

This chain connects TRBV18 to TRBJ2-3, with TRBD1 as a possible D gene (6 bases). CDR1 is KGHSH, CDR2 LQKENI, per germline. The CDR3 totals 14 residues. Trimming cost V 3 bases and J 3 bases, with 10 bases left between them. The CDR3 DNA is TGTGCCAGCTCACCGGTCAGGGGTACAGATACGCAGTATTTT. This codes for CASSPVRGTDTQYF.

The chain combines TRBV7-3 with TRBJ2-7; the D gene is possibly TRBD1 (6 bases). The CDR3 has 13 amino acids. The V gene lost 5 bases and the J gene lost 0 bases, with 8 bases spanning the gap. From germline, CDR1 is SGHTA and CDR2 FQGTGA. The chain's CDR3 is CASSPDSSYEQYF. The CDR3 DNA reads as TGTGCCAGCAGCCCGGACAGCTCCTACGAGCAGTACTTC.

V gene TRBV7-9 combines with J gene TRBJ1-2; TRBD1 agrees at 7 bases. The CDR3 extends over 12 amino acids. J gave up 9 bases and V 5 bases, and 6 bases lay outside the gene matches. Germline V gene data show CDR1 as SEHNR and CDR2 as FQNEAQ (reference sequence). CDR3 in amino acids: CASSGQVLSYTF. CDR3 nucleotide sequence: TGTGCCAGCAGCGGACAGGTTTTAAGCTACACCTTC.

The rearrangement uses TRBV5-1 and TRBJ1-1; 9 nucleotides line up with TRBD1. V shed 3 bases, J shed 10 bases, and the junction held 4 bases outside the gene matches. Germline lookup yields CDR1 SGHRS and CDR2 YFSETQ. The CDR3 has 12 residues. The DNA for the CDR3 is TGCGCCAGCAGCTCGGGACAGGGACGAGCTTTCTTT. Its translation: CASSSGQGRAFF.

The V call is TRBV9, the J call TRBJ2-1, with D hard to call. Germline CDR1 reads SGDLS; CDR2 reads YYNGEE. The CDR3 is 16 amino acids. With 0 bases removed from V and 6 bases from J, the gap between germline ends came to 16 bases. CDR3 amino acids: CASSVGKTTPGNEQFF. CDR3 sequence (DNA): TGTGCCAGCAGCGTAGGGAAAACCACCCCAGGCAATGAGCAGTTCTTC.

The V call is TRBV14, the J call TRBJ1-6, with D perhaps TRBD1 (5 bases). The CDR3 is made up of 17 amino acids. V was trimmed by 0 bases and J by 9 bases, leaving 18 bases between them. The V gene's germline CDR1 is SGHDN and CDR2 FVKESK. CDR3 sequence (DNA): TGTGCCAGCAGCCAAGATTACGGCGGGGGTGGAAGTTCACCCCTCCACTTT. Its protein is CASSQDYGGGGSSPLHF.

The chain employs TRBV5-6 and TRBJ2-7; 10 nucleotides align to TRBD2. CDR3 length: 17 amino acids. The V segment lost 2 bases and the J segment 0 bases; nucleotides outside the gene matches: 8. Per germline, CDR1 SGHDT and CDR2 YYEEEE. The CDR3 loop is CASSFLASGGTSYEQYF. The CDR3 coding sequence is TGTGCCAGCAGCTTTTTGGCTAGCGGGGGCACCTCCTACGAGCAGTACTTC.